The sequence of this T cell receptor beta chain was determined in a study of human T cells and chemical hapten exposure. Study summary: Per-sample TCR yield variability stemmed mainly from small pooled library volume differences.

Unique molecular identifiers were linked by the library to individual cDNA molecules. Source study methods: TCRs per sample had a median of roughly 96,000 and ranged from roughly 20,000 to 690,600. TCRdb ran MiXCR on the 5' RACE reads and lists one entry per CDR3 protein. The V and J calls shown here were made by TCRdb, not taken from the authors' results. The sample lists 100,000 to 120,000 distinct CDR3 sequences, approximately 20% occurring once. Losses at the gene ends were 5 bases for V and 3 bases for J; bases not matched to a gene: 3. There are 13 residues in the CDR3. In germline, CDR1 is MNHEY, CDR2 SVGAGI. With regard to this clonotype: Its antigen remains unknown.

Total RNA extraction was carried out from unfractionated whole blood. Findings and caveats of the study: TCRs exceeding a frequency of 1 in 1000 stayed unchanged under DPC sensitization.

The chain has TRBV6-5 and TRBJ1-2; 7 positions agree with TRBD1. This TCR derives from a human donor in good health. This CDR3 is CASSRTGDYGYTF. DNA of the CDR3: TGTGCCAGCAGTCGCACAGGGGACTATGGCTACACCTTC.